This T cell receptor (beta chain) was identified in a study of blood T cell repertoires in COVID-19. For the study at large: From the United States, Italy and Spain came samples of acute and convalescent COVID-19.

Using immunoSEQ multiplex PCR, the repertoire was profiled, and TCRdb retains in-frame clones only, with some absent. The sample lists a few hundred thousand clones, roughly four fifths occurring once. Recovered participants had two consecutive negative NP/OP PCR tests, healthcare professional clearance, or symptom resolution. Trimming removed 0 bases from V and 6 bases from J, with 18 bases in between. Germline assignment: CDR1 MNHEY and CDR2 SMNVEV (reference sequence). The CDR3 spans 17 residues. The chain is built from TRBV27 and TRBJ2-1; D is possibly TRBD2 (5 bases). The clonotype originates from a woman aged 50 to 60 who had recovered from COVID-19. The sequenced sample consisted of PBMCs or T cells enriched from blood (not recorded which). The CDR3 DNA reads as TGTGCCAGCAGTTTATCGTCCGGGGTGGTCAGGATCAATGAGCAGTTCTTC. This gives the protein CASSLSSGVVRINEQFF.